A single T cell receptor (beta chain) is shown here with its context. Antigen specificity is unknown. The CDR3 runs 14 residues. Germline CDR1 is SEHNR and CDR2 is FQNEAQ (reference sequence). The V gene end was trimmed by 9 bases and the J gene end by 4 bases; junction bases not matched to a gene: 10. The sample originates from a study of OX40 agonist ivuxolimab in advanced cancers. Study results and limitations: Also present in some nonresponders was a low level of normalized T-cell clonal expansion.

Libraries were prepared by immunoSEQ multiplex PCR; TCRdb keeps only in-frame clonotypes and omits some of them. The sample shows some 140,000 clones, roughly 91% of them seen only once. This clonotype originated in an adult with an advanced solid tumor such as melanoma, head and neck, liver or kidney cancer. The rearrangement links TRBV7-9 to TRBJ1-1; 8 nucleotides align to TRBD1. Sequences were derived from CD4+ or CD8+ T cells sorted from blood, sampled in a trial of the OX40 agonist ivuxolimab. The CDR3, as DNA: TGTGCCAGTACCGACTTGACAGGGGCCACTGAAGCTTTCTTT. It codes for CASTDLTGATEAFF.